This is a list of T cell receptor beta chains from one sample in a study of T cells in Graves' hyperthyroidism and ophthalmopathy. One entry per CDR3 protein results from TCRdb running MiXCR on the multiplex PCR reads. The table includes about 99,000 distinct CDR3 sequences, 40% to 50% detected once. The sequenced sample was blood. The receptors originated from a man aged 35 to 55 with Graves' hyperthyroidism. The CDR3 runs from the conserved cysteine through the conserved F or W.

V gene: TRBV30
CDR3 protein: CAWKGGTDTQYF

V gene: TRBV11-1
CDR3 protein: CASSIAGFVYEQYF

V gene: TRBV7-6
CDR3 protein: CASSSNTF

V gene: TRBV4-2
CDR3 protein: CASSQLGSVYEQYF

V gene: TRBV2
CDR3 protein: CASSPRRDSYEQYF

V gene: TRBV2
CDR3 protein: CARRTGGGTEAFF

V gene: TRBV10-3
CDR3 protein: CAISESHHETSQFRSSYNSPLHF

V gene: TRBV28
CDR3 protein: CASSLTGQIGGYTF

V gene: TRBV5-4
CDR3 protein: CASSQEVWREQYF

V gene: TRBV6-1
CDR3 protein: CASSERDEETQYF

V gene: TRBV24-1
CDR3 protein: CATSDFNGSPLHF

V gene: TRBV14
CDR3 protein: CAGSATGTGGEQYF

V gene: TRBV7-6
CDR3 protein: CASNCGSAYNEQFF

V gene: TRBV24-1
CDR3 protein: CATSDPGTSGYNEQFF

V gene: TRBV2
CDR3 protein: CASKAGDVHTQYF

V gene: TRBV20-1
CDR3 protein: CSARASGRATNYGQYF

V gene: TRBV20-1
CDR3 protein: CSASQGVRRTEAFF

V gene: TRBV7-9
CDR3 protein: CASSLGRTMNTEAFF

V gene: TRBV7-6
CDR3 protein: CASSLDGDRRTPGSWIF

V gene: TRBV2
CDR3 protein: CASRRGTVYGYTF

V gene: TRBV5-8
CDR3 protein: CASSGRDRGLASTDTQYF

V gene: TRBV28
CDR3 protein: CATGVGSNQPQHF

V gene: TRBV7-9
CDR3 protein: CASSLAGQAAGNTF

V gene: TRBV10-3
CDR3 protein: CAISEPGLAGGETQYF

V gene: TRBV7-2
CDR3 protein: CASSFMGTGANILTF

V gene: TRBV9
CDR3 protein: CASILRGAIGEQYF

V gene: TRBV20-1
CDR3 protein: CSVDGIAGGVGETQYF

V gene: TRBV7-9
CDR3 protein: CASSQKIAGGPIGEQYF

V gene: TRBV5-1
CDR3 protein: CGGRKEETQYF

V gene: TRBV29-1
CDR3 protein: CSQDISYGYTF

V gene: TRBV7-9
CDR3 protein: CASSPDRNNSPLHF

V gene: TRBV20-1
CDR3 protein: CSARQGGNTGELFF

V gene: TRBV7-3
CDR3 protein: CASSLLWDRRQPPQHF

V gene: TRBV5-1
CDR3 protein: CASSRLGETQYF

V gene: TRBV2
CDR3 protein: CASSDGQNYGYTF

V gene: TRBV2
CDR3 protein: CASKDRGGTEAFF

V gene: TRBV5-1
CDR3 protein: CARKVGGDSYEQYF

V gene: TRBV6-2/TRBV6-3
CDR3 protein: CASTTAASSTDTQYF

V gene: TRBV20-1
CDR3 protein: CSASDSNQPQHF

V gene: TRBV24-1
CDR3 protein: CATSDSGLNTGELFF

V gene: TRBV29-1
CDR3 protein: CSVEASGGGGTDTQYF

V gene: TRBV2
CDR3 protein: CASSYLSGTTQPQHF

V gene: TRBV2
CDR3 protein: CASSAQIGTQRQHF

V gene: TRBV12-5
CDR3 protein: CASAPGGGSYNSPLHF

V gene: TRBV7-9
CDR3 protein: CASSPAGSTSGNTIYF

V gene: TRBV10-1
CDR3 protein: CASSESGKKETQYF

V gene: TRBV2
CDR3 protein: CASSPTGTLKYEQYF

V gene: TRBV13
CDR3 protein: CASSQNRGGIQYF

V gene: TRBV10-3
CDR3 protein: CAISGEGESYNEQFF

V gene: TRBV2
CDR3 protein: CASRTGSWSEQYF

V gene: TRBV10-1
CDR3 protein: CASSAPGGGPGELFF

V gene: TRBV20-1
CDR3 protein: CSARSRTGAQPQHF

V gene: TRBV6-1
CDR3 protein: CASSTSVGNTEAFF

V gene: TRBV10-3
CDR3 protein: CAISESRGIGSCEQYF

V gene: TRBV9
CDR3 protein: CASSTSIPQRPGEQFF

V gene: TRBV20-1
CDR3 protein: CSARDPDSGANVLTF